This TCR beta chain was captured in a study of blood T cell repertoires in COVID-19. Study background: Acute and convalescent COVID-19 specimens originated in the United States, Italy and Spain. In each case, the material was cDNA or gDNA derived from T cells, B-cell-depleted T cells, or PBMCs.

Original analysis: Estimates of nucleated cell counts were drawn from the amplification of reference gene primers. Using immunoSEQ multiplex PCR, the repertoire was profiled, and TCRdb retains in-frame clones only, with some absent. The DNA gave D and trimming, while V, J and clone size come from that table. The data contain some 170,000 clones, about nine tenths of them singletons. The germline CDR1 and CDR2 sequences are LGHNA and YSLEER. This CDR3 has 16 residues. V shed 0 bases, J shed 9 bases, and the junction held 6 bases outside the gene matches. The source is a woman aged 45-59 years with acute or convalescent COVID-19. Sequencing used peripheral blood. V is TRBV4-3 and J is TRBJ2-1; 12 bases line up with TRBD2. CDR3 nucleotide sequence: TGCGCCAGCAGCCAAGAACCGGCTAGCGGGGGGGGTGAGCAGTTCTTC. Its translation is CASSQEPASGGGEQFF.